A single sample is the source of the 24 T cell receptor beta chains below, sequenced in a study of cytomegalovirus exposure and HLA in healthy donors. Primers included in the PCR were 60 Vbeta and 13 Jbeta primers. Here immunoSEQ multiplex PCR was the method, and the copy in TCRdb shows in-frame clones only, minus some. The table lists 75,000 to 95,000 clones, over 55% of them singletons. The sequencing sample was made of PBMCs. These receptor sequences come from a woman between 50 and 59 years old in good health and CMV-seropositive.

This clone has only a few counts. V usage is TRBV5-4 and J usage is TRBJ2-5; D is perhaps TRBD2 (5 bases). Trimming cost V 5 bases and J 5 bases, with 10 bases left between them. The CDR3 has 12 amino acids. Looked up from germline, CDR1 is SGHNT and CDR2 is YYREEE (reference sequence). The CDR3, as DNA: TGTGCCAGCAGATCGGACTCGGAGACCCAGTACTTC. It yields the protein CASRSDSETQYF.

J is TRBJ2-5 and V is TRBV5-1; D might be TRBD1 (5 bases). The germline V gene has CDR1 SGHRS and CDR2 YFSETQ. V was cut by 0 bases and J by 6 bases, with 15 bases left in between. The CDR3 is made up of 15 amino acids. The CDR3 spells CASSLVWTIEQTQYF. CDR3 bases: TGCGCCAGCAGCTTGGTGTGGACAATCGAGCAGACCCAGTACTTC.

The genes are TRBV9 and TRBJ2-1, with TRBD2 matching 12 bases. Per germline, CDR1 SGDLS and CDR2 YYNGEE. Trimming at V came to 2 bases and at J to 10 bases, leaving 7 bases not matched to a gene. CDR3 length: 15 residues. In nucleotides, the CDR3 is TGTGCCAGCAGCGTCTGGCTAGCGGGGGGGAACGAGCAGTTCTTC. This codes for CASSVWLAGGNEQFF.

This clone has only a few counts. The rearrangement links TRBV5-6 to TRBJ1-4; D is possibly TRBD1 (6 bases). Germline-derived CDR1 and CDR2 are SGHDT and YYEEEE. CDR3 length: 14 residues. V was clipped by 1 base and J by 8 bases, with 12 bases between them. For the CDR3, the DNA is TGTGCCAGCAGCTTGTGGCAGGGGAGCGAAAAACTGTTTTTT. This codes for CASSLWQGSEKLFF.

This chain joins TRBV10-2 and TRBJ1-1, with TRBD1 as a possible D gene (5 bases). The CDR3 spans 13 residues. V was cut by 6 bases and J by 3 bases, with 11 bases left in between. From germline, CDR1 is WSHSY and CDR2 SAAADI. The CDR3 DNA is TGCGCCAGCAGGGGTACAGGAGACACTGAAGCTTTCTTT. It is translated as CASRGTGDTEAFF.

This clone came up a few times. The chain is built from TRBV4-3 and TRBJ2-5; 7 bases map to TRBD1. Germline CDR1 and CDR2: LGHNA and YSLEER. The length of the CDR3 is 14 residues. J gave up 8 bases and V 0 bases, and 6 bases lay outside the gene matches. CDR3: CASSQDRQGLTQYF. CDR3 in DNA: TGCGCCAGCAGCCAAGACAGACAGGGTTTAACCCAGTACTTC.

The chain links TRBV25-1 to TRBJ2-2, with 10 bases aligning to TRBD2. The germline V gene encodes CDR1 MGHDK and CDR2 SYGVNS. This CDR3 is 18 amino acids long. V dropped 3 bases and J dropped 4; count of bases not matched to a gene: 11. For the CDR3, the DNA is TGTGCCAGCAGTGACCCTCTAAGCGGGGGGGCCCCCACCGGGGAGCTGTTTTTT. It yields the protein CASSDPLSGGAPTGELFF.

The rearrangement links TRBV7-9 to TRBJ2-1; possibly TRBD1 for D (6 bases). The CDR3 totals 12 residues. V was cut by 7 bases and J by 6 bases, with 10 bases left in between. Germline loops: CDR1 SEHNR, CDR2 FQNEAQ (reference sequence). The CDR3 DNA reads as TGTGCCAGCACTACAGGGCGCAATGAGCAGTTCTTC. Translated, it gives CASTTGRNEQFF.

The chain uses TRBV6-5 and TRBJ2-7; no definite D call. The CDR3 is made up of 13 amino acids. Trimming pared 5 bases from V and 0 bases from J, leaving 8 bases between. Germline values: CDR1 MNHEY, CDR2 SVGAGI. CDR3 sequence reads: CASSPPSSYEQYF. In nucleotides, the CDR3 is TGTGCCAGCAGTCCTCCCAGCTCCTACGAGCAGTACTTC.

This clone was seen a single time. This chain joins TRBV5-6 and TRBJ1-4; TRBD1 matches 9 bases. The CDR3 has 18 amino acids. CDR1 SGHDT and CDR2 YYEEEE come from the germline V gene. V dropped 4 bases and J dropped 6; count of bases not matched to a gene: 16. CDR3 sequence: CASSAKAGTGSVYEKLFF. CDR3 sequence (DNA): TGTGCCAGCAGCGCGAAAGCCGGGACAGGGTCGGTTTATGAAAAACTGTTTTTT.

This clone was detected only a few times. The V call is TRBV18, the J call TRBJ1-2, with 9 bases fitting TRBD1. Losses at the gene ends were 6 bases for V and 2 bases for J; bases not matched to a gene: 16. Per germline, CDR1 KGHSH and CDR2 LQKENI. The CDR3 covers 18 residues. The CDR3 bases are TGTGCCAGCTCGCCAGGTCCCCCAACCGGACAGGGGAACTATGGCTACACCTTC. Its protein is CASSPGPPTGQGNYGYTF.

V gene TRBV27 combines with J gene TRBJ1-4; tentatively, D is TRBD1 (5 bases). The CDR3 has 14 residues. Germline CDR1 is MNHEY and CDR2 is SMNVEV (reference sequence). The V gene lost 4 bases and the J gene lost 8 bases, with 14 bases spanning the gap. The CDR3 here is CASSWEGSREKLFF. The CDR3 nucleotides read TGTGCCAGCAGTTGGGAGGGGTCGAGAGAAAAACTGTTTTTT.

The CDR3: CASSTVRGLDVNTGELFF. CDR3 nucleotides: TGTGCCAGCAGCACCGTCAGGGGGCTGGATGTAAACACCGGGGAGCTGTTTTTT. The rearrangement uses TRBV11-2 and TRBJ2-2; 8 nucleotides line up with TRBD1. In germline, CDR1 is SGHAT, CDR2 FQNNGV. V lost 5 bases and J lost 2; bases outside the gene matches: 13. This CDR3 spans 18 amino acids.

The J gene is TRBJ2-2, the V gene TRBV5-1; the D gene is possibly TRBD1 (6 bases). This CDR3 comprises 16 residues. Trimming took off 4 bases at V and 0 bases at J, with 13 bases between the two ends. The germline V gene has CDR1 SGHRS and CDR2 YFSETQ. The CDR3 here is CASSLGAGSNTGELFF. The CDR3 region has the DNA TGCGCCAGCAGCCTGGGGGCGGGCTCGAACACCGGGGAGCTGTTTTTT. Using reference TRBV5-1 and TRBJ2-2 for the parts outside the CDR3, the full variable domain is KAGVTQTPRYLIKTRGQQVTLSCSPISGHRSVSWYQQTPGQGLQFLFEYFSETQRNKGNFPGRFSGRQFSNSRSEMNVSTLELGDSALYLCASSLGAGSNTGELFFGEGSRLTVL.

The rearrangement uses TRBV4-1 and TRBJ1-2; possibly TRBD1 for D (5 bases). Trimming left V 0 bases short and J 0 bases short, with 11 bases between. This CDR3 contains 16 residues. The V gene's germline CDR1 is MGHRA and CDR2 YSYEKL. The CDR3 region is CASSQEGRLANYGYTF. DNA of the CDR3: TGCGCCAGCAGCCAAGAGGGGCGGTTAGCTAACTATGGCTACACCTTC.

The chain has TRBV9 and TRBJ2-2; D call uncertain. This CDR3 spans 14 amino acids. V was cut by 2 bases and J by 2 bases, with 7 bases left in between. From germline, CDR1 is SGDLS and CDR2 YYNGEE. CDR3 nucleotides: TGTGCCAGCAGCGTTGCAGGAAACACCGGGGAGCTGTTTTTT. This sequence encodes CASSVAGNTGELFF.

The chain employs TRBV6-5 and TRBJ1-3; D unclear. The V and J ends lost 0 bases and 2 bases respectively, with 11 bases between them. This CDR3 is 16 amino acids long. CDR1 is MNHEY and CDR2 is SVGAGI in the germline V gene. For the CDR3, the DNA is TGTGCCAGCAGTTACTCTTTCCGGGTTACTGGAAACACCATATATTTT. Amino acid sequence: CASSYSFRVTGNTIYF.

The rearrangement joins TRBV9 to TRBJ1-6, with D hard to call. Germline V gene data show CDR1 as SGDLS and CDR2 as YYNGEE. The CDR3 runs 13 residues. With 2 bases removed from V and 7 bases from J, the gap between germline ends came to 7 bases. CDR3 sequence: CASSVNLNSPLHF. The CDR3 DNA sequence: TGTGCCAGCAGCGTTAACTTAAATTCACCCCTCCACTTT.

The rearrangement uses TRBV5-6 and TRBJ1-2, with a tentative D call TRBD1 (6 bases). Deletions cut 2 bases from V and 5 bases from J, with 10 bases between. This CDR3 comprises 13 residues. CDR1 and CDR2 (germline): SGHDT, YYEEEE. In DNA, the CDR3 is TGTGCCAGCAGCTTACAGGGCTTGTATGGCTACACCTTC. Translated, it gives CASSLQGLYGYTF. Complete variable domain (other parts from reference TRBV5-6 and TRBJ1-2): DAGVTQSPTHLIKTRGQQVTLRCSPKSGHDTVSWYQQALGQGPQFIFQYYEEEERQRGNFPDRFSGHQFPNYSSELNVNALLLGDSALYLCASSLQGLYGYTFGSGTRLTVV.

The CDR3: CASRGQRRETQYF. The CDR3, as DNA: TGTGCCAGCCGGGGACAACGAAGGGAGACCCAGTACTTC. The V call is TRBV6-5, the J call TRBJ2-5; perhaps TRBD1 as D (6 bases). This CDR3 spans 13 amino acids. Trimming removed 8 bases from V and 5 bases from J, with 15 bases in between. CDR1 and CDR2 (germline): MNHEY, SVGAGI.

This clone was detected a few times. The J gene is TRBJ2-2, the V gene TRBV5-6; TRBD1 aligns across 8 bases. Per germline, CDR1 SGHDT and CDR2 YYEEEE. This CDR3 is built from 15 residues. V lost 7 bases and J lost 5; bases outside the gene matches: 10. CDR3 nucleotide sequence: TGTGCCAGCTCGGGTATACAGGGGGAAACCGGGGAGCTGTTTTTT. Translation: CASSGIQGETGELFF.

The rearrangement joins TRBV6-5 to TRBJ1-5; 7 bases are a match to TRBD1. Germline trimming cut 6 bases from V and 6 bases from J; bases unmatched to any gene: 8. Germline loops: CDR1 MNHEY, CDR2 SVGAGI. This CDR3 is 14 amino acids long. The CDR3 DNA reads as TGTGCCAGCAGCAAGGGACAGTCCTCTCAGCCCCAGCATTTT. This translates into CASSKGQSSQPQHF.

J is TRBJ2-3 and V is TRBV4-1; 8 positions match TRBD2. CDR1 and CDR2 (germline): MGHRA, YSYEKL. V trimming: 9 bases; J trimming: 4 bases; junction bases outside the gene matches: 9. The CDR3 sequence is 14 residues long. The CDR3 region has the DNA TGCGCCAGTCAAAGCGGGGGAGCGGCAGATACGCAGTATTTT. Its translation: CASQSGGAADTQYF.

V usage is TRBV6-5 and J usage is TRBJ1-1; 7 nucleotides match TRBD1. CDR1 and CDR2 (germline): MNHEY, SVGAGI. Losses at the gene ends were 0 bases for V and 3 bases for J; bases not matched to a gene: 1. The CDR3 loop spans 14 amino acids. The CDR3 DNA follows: TGTGCCAGCAGTTACTCCGGGACAGACACTGAAGCTTTCTTT. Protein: CASSYSGTDTEAFF.